One sample yielded the 12 T cell receptor beta chains listed below, sequenced in a study of a mutant IDH1 vaccine in newly diagnosed glioma. Antigens of these TCRs are unknown. Assay: immunoSEQ multiplex PCR; the TCRdb copy retains only in-frame clones and omits some. This sample has roughly 39,000 clones, with 70% to 90% found just once. Time point defined: week 5, during vaccination. With topical imiquimod, each dose of the vaccine consisted of 300 ug of mutant IDH1 20-mer peptide. Sequences were derived from PBMCs, sampled from a glioma patient whose treatment included an IDH1 peptide vaccine. All receptors derive from a man in his forties or fifties with glioma.

The chain is built from TRBV6-1 and TRBJ2-7; D call uncertain. The germline V gene encodes CDR1 MNHNS and CDR2 SASEGT. Trimming shortened V by 3 bases and J by 2 bases, and 5 bases separated the two germline ends. This CDR3 comprises 12 residues. The CDR3 protein is CASSDHPYEQYF. CDR3 DNA: TGTGCCAGCAGTGACCATCCCTACGAGCAGTACTTC.

This clone was seen a few times. J is TRBJ1-5 and V is TRBV4-2; D is unresolved. Between the trimmed V and J ends, which lost 0 bases and 10 bases, there was a span of 13 bases. The CDR3 has 14 residues. The germline V gene encodes CDR1 LGHNA and CDR2 YNFKEQ. CDR3 nucleotides: TGTGCCAGCAGCCAAGATGGATCGAACGATCCCCAGCATTTT. As protein: CASSQDGSNDPQHF.

The rearrangement links TRBV4-3 to TRBJ1-2, with TRBD1 matching 7 bases. The CDR3 consists of 15 residues. The germline CDR1 and CDR2 sequences are LGHNA and YSLEER. V shed 0 bases, J shed 4 bases, and the junction held 5 bases outside the gene matches. The CDR3 loop reads CASSQEPGTAYGYTF. The DNA of the CDR3 is TGCGCCAGCAGCCAAGAGCCCGGGACAGCCTATGGCTACACCTTC.

The chain joins TRBV5-1 to TRBJ1-1; tentatively, D is TRBD1 (5 bases). In germline, CDR1 is SGHRS, CDR2 YFSETQ. Trimming left V 0 bases short and J 3 bases short, with 9 bases between. The CDR3 runs 14 residues. For the CDR3, the DNA is TGCGCCAGCAGCTTGGTCCAGGGCGACACTGAAGCTTTCTTT. Translating it yields CASSLVQGDTEAFF.

This clone occurred once. The rearrangement joins TRBV7-2 to TRBJ1-1, with D hard to call. The CDR3 has 14 amino acids. The V gene's germline CDR1 is SGHTA and CDR2 FQGNSA. Trimming removed 1 base from V and 8 bases from J, with 14 bases in between. CDR3 loop: CASSLGGSAQEAFF. CDR3 bases: TGTGCCAGCAGCTTAGGAGGTAGTGCGCAAGAAGCTTTCTTT. Looking up the rest from reference TRBV7-2 and TRBJ1-1 gives the full variable domain: GAGVSQSPSNKVTEKGKDVELRCDPISGHTALYWYRQSLGQGLEFLIYFQGNSAPDKSGLPSDRFSAERTGGSVSTLTIQRTQQEDSAVYLCASSLGGSAQEAFFGQGTRLTVV.

The chain carries TRBV19 and TRBJ2-1, with TRBD2 matching 12 bases. The CDR3 covers 15 residues. CDR1 and CDR2 from the germline V gene are LNHDA and SQIVND (reference sequence). V shed 10 bases and J 7 bases; nucleotides not matched to a gene: 11. CDR3 protein: CAISEDGLAGNEQFF. The CDR3 DNA follows: TGTGCCATCTCTGAGGACGGACTAGCGGGGAATGAGCAGTTCTTC.

This clone showed up just once. V gene TRBV2 combines with J gene TRBJ2-7; D remains unclear. Germline CDR1 reads SNHLY; CDR2 reads FYNNEI. Trimming pared 9 bases from V and 6 bases from J, leaving 15 bases between. This CDR3 comprises 12 residues. CDR3 DNA: TGTGCCAGAGACACCACCTCCGGCGAGCAGTACTTC. Protein: CARDTTSGEQYF.

The rearrangement links TRBV7-2 to TRBJ2-4, with a tentative D call TRBD1 (5 bases). Germline V gene lookup returns CDR1 SGHTA and CDR2 FQGNSA. Trimming left V 1 base short and J 7 bases short, with 8 bases between. This CDR3 spans 13 amino acids. CDR3 sequence: CASSLGGANIQYF. The CDR3 nucleotides read TGTGCCAGCAGCTTAGGGGGCGCGAACATTCAGTACTTC.

The chain carries TRBV7-2 and TRBJ2-5; D gene unclear. Germline-derived CDR1 and CDR2 are SGHTA and FQGNSA. The CDR3 has 12 residues. V was clipped by 1 base and J by 4 bases, with 4 bases between them. The CDR3 sequence: CASSLDRETQYF. CDR3 sequence (DNA): TGTGCCAGCAGCTTAGACAGAGAGACCCAGTACTTC.

The chain couples TRBV7-2 to TRBJ2-5; D could derive from TRBD1 or TRBD2 (5 bases each). CDR1 SGHTA and CDR2 FQGNSA come from the germline V gene. CDR3 length: 15 amino acids. Trimming left V 0 bases short and J 4 bases short, with 12 bases between. The DNA of the CDR3 is TGTGCCAGCAGCTTAGCTGGCAGGGACCGAGAGACCCAGTACTTC. It encodes CASSLAGRDRETQYF.

This clone was detected a few times. The chain joins TRBV7-3 to TRBJ2-3; 11 nucleotides match TRBD2. The CDR3 extends over 14 amino acids. Unmatched junction bases numbered 3, after V lost 5 bases and J lost 5 bases. Germline loops: CDR1 SGHTA, CDR2 FQGTGA. CDR3 in amino acids: CASSLGLAGDTQYF. CDR3 sequence (DNA): TGTGCCAGCAGCCTCGGACTAGCGGGAGATACGCAGTATTTT.

The V gene is TRBV4-2, the J gene TRBJ2-7; D not resolved. Germline CDR1 reads LGHNA; CDR2 reads YNFKEQ. The CDR3 loop spans 15 amino acids. Trimming removed 1 base from V and 5 bases from J, with 15 bases in between. CDR3 DNA sequence: TGTGCCAGCAGCCAAGTGGGTATGGGTACGAACGAGCAGTACTTC. This gives the protein CASSQVGMGTNEQYF.